These 8 T cell receptor beta chains were sequenced from one sample in a study of T-cell memory formation after mild COVID-19. TCRdb re-called the 5' RACE reads through MiXCR, storing one row per CDR3 protein. Here the sample spans about 40,000 distinct CDR3 sequences, about 6.1% being singletons. The sample taken for sequencing was PBMCs or a T cell subset sorted from them (not recorded which). These receptors were collected from an adult who had mild COVID-19 (a few samples of this study predate the infection). Cell type and time point are not known.

This clonotype was seen only a few times. The chain carries TRBV12-3 or TRBV12-4 and TRBJ2-6, with D perhaps matching TRBD2 (5 bases). V lost 8 bases to trimming and J lost 4 bases, with 12 bases between them. The CDR3 totals 14 residues. CDR3 loop: CASRWSGGANVLTF. The CDR3 DNA reads as TGTGCCAGCCGGTGGTCGGGAGGGGCCAACGTCCTGACTTTC.

This clonotype qualifies as medium-sized. In DNA form, the CDR3 reads TGCGCCAGCAGCTTGGCGGGGAATTACGAGCAGTACTTC. Its translation is CASSLAGNYEQYF. The chain uses TRBV5-1 and TRBJ2-7, with D possibly being TRBD2 (5 bases). The germline V gene has CDR1 SGHRS and CDR2 YFSETQ. The CDR3 has 13 amino acids. The V gene lost 0 bases and the J gene lost 4 bases, with 8 bases spanning the gap.

As to this clonotype: A clone one base away is much larger, so this may be a read error. The V and J genes are TRBV7-2 and TRBJ2-1; D is ambiguous. Germline CDR1 and CDR2: SGHTA and FQGNSA. This CDR3 has 15 residues. The CDR3 sequence: CASSLAASSYNEQLF. DNA for the CDR3: TGTGCCAGCAGCTTAGCGGCCAGCTCCTACAATGAGCAGTTATTC.

This clonotype was detected only a few times. The rearrangement links TRBV7-8 to TRBJ2-7; D is unclear. Trimming shortened V by 5 bases and J by 3 bases, and 8 bases separated the two germline ends. Germline V lookup: CDR1 SGHVS, CDR2 FQNEAQ. The CDR3 spans 12 residues. CDR3 protein: CASSQSLYEQYF. Written as DNA, the CDR3 is TGTGCCAGCAGCCAGAGCCTCTACGAGCAGTACTTC. Full variable domain (rest looked up from reference TRBV7-8 and TRBJ2-7): GAGVSQSPRYKVAKRGQDVALRCDPISGHVSLFWYQQALGQGPEFLTYFQNEAQLDKSGLPSDRFFAERPEGSVSTLKIQRTQQEDSAVYLCASSQSLYEQYFGPGTRLTVT.

The chain uses TRBV30 and TRBJ2-5, with TRBD2 matching 10 bases. V trimming: 5 bases; J trimming: 4 bases; junction bases outside the gene matches: 7. This CDR3 has 14 amino acids. CDR1 and CDR2 (germline): GTSNPN, SVGIG (reference sequence). The CDR3 region is CAWGAGGPGETQYF. The DNA for the CDR3 is TGTGCCTGGGGAGCGGGGGGGCCCGGAGAGACCCAGTACTTC.

This clonotype was recorded many times. J is TRBJ1-2 and V is TRBV12-3 or TRBV12-4; TRBD1 matches 9 bases. With 5 bases clipped from V and 5 bases from J, the junction kept 6 bases outside the gene matches. The CDR3 covers 14 residues. This CDR3 reads CASSPGTGKYGYTF. In DNA, the CDR3 is TGTGCCAGCAGTCCCGGGACAGGGAAGTATGGCTACACCTTC.

This clonotype was picked up many times. The chain has TRBV5-1 and TRBJ2-7, with a tentative D call TRBD1 (5 bases). There are 14 residues in the CDR3. Germline assignment: CDR1 SGHRS and CDR2 YFSETQ. Trimming took off 0 bases at V and 5 bases at J, with 12 bases between the two ends. The CDR3 DNA sequence: TGCGCCAGCAGCTTGGGGGGCAGGGTCCACGAGCAGTACTTC. Translated, it gives CASSLGGRVHEQYF.

This clonotype turned up a few times. The chain is built from TRBV9 and TRBJ2-2, with D perhaps matching TRBD2 (7 bases). Germline V CDR1 and CDR2: SGDLS, YYNGEE. This CDR3 has 14 amino acids. V lost 6 bases, J lost 4 bases, and 13 bases lay in between. DNA of the CDR3: TGTGCCAGCAACCTTAGGGGGGGCACCGGGGAGCTGTTTTTT. Its translation: CASNLRGGTGELFF.